These 25 T cell receptor beta chains share one sample of origin, sequenced in a study of T cells in Graves' hyperthyroidism and ophthalmopathy. Amplification of TCR beta CDR3 regions used RNA as the template. First-round RT-PCR targeting the TCR CDR3 was performed with the HTBI primer set. TCRdb reprocessed the multiplex PCR reads via MiXCR and lists one record per CDR3 protein. Of 400,000 to 600,000 distinct CDR3 sequences in the sample, about 20% were seen once. Sequencing was carried out using blood. The source of these receptors is a man younger than 35 with Graves' hyperthyroidism.

This clonotype has a count of ten or more. The chain couples TRBV19 to TRBJ1-3, with D uncertain. The CDR3 loop spans 18 amino acids. The V end lost 5 bases, the J end lost 0 bases, and 20 bases lay between the germline ends. Germline V gene data show CDR1 as LNHDA and CDR2 as SQIVND (reference sequence). The CDR3 protein is CASSAGPPTSFSGNTIYF. Here the CDR3 DNA reads TGTGCCAGTAGTGCCGGGCCACCGACGTCCTTCTCTGGAAACACCATATATTTT.

In this sample, this clonotype turned up many times. This chain links TRBV20-1 with TRBJ1-1; no clear D. Germline V gene data show CDR1 as DFQATT and CDR2 as SNEGSKA (reference sequence). The CDR3 totals 12 residues. V lost 3 bases and J lost 0, with 5 bases in between. The CDR3 reads CSARSMNTEAFF. For the CDR3, the DNA is TGCAGTGCTAGGTCTATGAACACTGAAGCTTTCTTT.

This chain joins TRBV4-1 and TRBJ2-7; D may be TRBD1 (6 bases). V lost 5 bases, J lost 3 bases, and 14 bases lay in between. Germline V CDR1 and CDR2: MGHRA, YSYEKL. The CDR3 is made up of 14 amino acids. In DNA form, the CDR3 reads TGCGCCAGCAGCTCGACAGGCCGATACTACGAGCAGTACTTC. This translates into CASSSTGRYYEQYF.

Ten or more counts support this clonotype. J is TRBJ1-2 and V is TRBV12-3 or TRBV12-4, with 8 positions matching TRBD1. There are 11 residues in the CDR3. Losses at the gene ends were 5 bases for V and 10 bases for J; bases not matched to a gene: 3. The CDR3, as DNA: TGTGCCAGCAGTGAGGACAGGGACTACACCTTC. Amino acids: CASSEDRDYTF.

This sequence joins TRBV11-2 and TRBJ1-6; D call uncertain. CDR1 and CDR2 (germline): SGHAT, FQNNGV. Trimming pared 0 bases from V and 8 bases from J, leaving 2 bases between. The CDR3 extends over 12 amino acids. CDR3 protein: CASSLDYSPLHF. The CDR3, as DNA: TGTGCCAGCAGCTTAGACTATTCACCCCTCCACTTT.

As to this clonotype: The CDR3 ends on some other residue instead of the conserved phenylalanine or tryptophan, so this is likely a read error. The V call is TRBV19, the J call TRBJ1-2; tentatively, D is TRBD1 (6 bases). CDR1 and CDR2 from the germline V gene are LNHDA and SQIVND (reference sequence). This CDR3 has 14 amino acids. Trimming left V 5 bases short and J 0 bases short, with 10 bases between. CDR3 nucleotide sequence: TGTGCCAGTAGTCCGGGACATCCTAACTATGGCTACACCTAC. Protein sequence: CASSPGHPNYGYTY.

This chain joins TRBV7-6 and TRBJ2-5; D is perhaps TRBD2 (5 bases). The CDR3 contains 12 residues. V lost 2 bases and J lost 6, with 7 bases in between. CDR1 SGHVS and CDR2 FNYEAQ come from the germline V gene. The CDR3 DNA sequence: TGTGCCAGCAGCTTACCGGGGAAGACCCAGTACTTC. It yields the protein CASSLPGKTQYF.

This clonotype was recorded at least ten times. This chain joins TRBV5-1 and TRBJ2-7, with 7 bases that match TRBD1. Germline CDR1 is SGHRS and CDR2 is YFSETQ. Losses at the gene ends were 3 bases for V and 4 bases for J; bases not matched to a gene: 4. The CDR3 spans 13 residues. CDR3 sequence (DNA): TGCGCCAGCAGCTGGGGGACAGAGTACGAGCAGTACTTC. Protein sequence: CASSWGTEYEQYF.

On this clonotype itself: This could be a read error, since a much larger clone is one nucleotide away. This chain joins TRBV7-6 and TRBJ2-5; the match to TRBD1 covers 8 bases. The CDR3 is 15 residues long. Germline CDR1 and CDR2: SGHVS and FNYEAQ. This CDR3 reads CASSQDRVVQDTQYF. The CDR3 DNA is TGTGCCAGCAGCCAGGACAGGGTAGTACAAGATACCCAGTACTTC.

This clonotype has a count of ten or more. This sequence joins TRBV6-5 and TRBJ1-3; D gene uncertain. This CDR3 contains 16 residues. The germline CDR1 and CDR2 sequences are MNHEY and SVGAGI. Trimming shortened V by 2 bases and J by 0 bases, and 11 bases separated the two germline ends. Here the CDR3 DNA reads TGTGCCAGCAGTTACAACGGACCGCGCTCTGGAAACACCATATATTTT. This translates into CASSYNGPRSGNTIYF.

This clonotype was seen at least ten times. The rearrangement links TRBV10-3 to TRBJ2-6; 8 bases map to TRBD1. The CDR3 spans 15 residues. Germline CDR1 ENHRY, CDR2 SYGVKD. The CDR3 sequence: CCLGQALSGANVLTF. As DNA, the CDR3 is TGTTGCTTGGGACAGGCACTCTCTGGGGCCAACGTCCTGACTTTC.

J is TRBJ1-5 and V is TRBV6-2 or TRBV6-3, with 8 bases that match TRBD1. CDR1 and CDR2 from the germline V gene are MNHEY and SVGEGT. V trimming: 6 bases; J trimming: 7 bases; junction bases outside the gene matches: 8. This CDR3 is built from 14 residues. CDR3 sequence: CASREDREWQPQHF. CDR3 DNA: TGTGCCAGCAGAGAGGACAGGGAATGGCAGCCCCAGCATTTT.

This clonotype was recorded many times. The chain uses TRBV7-9 and TRBJ1-2, with 9 bases aligning to TRBD1. The CDR3 has 15 amino acids. V dropped 4 bases and J dropped 3; count of bases not matched to a gene: 6. CDR1 and CDR2 (germline): SEHNR, FQNEAQ (reference sequence). CDR3 region: CASSSWDRVDYGYTF. The DNA of the CDR3 is TGTGCCAGCAGCTCTTGGGACAGGGTTGACTATGGCTACACCTTC.

This clonotype was seen ten or more times. The chain recombines TRBV6-5 with TRBJ1-3; 12 nucleotides line up with TRBD1. The CDR3 spans 17 residues. Germline CDR1 and CDR2: MNHEY and SVGAGI. The V gene end was trimmed by 0 bases and the J gene end by 2 bases; junction bases not matched to a gene: 2. The CDR3 region has the DNA TGTGCCAGCAGTTACTCCGGGACAGGGGGCACTGGAAACACCATATATTTT. Its translation is CASSYSGTGGTGNTIYF.

Ten or more counts support this clonotype. CDR3 in DNA: TGTGCCACCAGCAGAGATCCCCACGAGGACAGTTGGTATGGCTACACCTTC. It codes for CATSRDPHEDSWYGYTF. The rearrangement joins TRBV15 to TRBJ1-2; tentatively, D is TRBD1 (6 bases). Germline V gene sequence: CDR1 LNHNV, CDR2 YYDKDF (reference sequence). V was clipped by 0 bases and J by 5 bases, with 19 bases between them. The CDR3 covers 17 residues.

In its sample, this clonotype was seen a few times. The chain uses TRBV28 and TRBJ1-1; TRBD1 is a possible D gene (5 bases). CDR3 length: 16 residues. The germline V gene has CDR1 MDHEN and CDR2 SYDVKM. V was pared by 3 bases and J by 1 base, with 15 bases between. The CDR3 nucleotides are TGTGCCAGCAGTTTGCCTTTTGGACAACCGAACACTGAAGCTTTCTTT. Protein: CASSLPFGQPNTEAFF.

The chain combines TRBV12-3 or TRBV12-4 with TRBJ1-1; possible D gene TRBD1, 5 bases. The CDR3 loop spans 15 amino acids. Trimming removed 2 bases from V and 4 bases from J, with 14 bases in between. The CDR3 DNA follows: TGTGCCAGCAGTTTAAGCCGGGGAAGGGGCACTGAAGCTTTCTTT. Translating gives CASSLSRGRGTEAFF.

The chain links TRBV7-2 to TRBJ2-2, with D possibly matching TRBD2 (5 bases). Germline V gene sequence: CDR1 SGHTA, CDR2 FQGNSA. V lost 2 bases and J lost 7, with 8 bases in between. This CDR3 spans 13 amino acids. This CDR3 is CASSLYEGGELFF. The CDR3 nucleotides read TGTGCCAGCAGCTTATACGAGGGCGGGGAGCTGTTTTTT. Filled out from reference TRBV7-2 and TRBJ2-2, the complete variable domain reads GAGVSQSPSNKVTEKGKDVELRCDPISGHTALYWYRQSLGQGLEFLIYFQGNSAPDKSGLPSDRFSAERTGGSVSTLTIQRTQQEDSAVYLCASSLYEGGELFFGEGSRLTVL.

This clonotype was seen ten or more times. The chain uses TRBV12-5 and TRBJ1-6; no firm D call. Trimming stripped 0 bases from V and 12 bases from J, with 12 bases between. In germline, CDR1 is LGHNT, CDR2 FRNRAP. The CDR3 consists of 14 residues. The CDR3 nucleotides are TGTGCTAGTGGTTTGGTAGGGATATCGGGACCCCTCCACTTT. It encodes CASGLVGISGPLHF.

Comment on this clonotype: Since a much larger clone is just one base distant, this may be a read error. The genes are TRBV12-3 or TRBV12-4 and TRBJ1-3; a weak D match, TRBD1 (6 bases). The CDR3 totals 15 residues. DNA of the CDR3: TGTACCAGCAGTGGCCAGGGGACGGCTGGAAACACCATATATTTT. Protein product: CTSSGQGTAGNTIYF.

The CDR3 DNA follows: TGTGCCAGCAGCCTGAGGGACAGGATAAGGGAGGACGGCTACACCTTC. Residues: CASSLRDRIREDGYTF. This sequence joins TRBV4-2 and TRBJ1-2; 8 bases agree with TRBD1. Germline V lookup: CDR1 LGHNA, CDR2 YNFKEQ. V lost 4 bases to trimming and J lost 8 bases; unmatched junction nucleotides: 15. This CDR3 contains 16 residues.

The table lists this clonotype with many counts. The chain employs TRBV28 and TRBJ1-1, with D maybe TRBD1 (5 bases). CDR3 size: 13 residues. Germline V gene sequence: CDR1 MDHEN, CDR2 SYDVKM. V lost 6 bases and J 6 bases, leaving 14 bases between the germline ends. Here the CDR3 reads CASSSGGRAEAFF. The CDR3 nucleotides are TGTGCCAGCAGCTCTGGGGGTCGGGCTGAAGCTTTCTTT.

This clonotype was seen at least ten times. The chain has TRBV12-3 or TRBV12-4 and TRBJ1-1; D is unclear. V lost 2 bases and J lost 4, with 11 bases in between. The CDR3 spans 14 residues. The CDR3 reads CASSLNRRGTEAFF. DNA of the CDR3: TGTGCCAGCAGTTTAAATCGGCGGGGCACTGAAGCTTTCTTT.

This clonotype was seen a handful of times. The CDR3 loop reads CASSPLGGLSSYEQYF. The CDR3 nucleotides are TGCGCCAGCAGCCCCTTGGGGGGCCTTAGCTCCTACGAGCAGTACTTC. The V call is TRBV5-1, the J call TRBJ2-7; D possibly uses TRBD1 or TRBD2 (6 bases each). CDR3 size: 16 residues. With 4 bases removed from V and 0 bases from J, the gap between germline ends came to 17 bases. The V gene's germline CDR1 is SGHRS and CDR2 YFSETQ.

At least ten counts were recorded for this clonotype. The genes are TRBV20-1 and TRBJ2-7; D is ambiguous. The CDR3 spans 13 residues. The V and J ends lost 6 bases and 4 bases respectively, with 16 bases between them. Per germline, CDR1 DFQATT and CDR2 SNEGSKA (reference sequence). The CDR3 here is CSAHTGPIYEQYF. The DNA of the CDR3 is TGCAGTGCCCATACTGGACCTATTTACGAGCAGTACTTC.